Listed below are T cell receptor beta chains from one sample, sequenced in a study of graft-versus-host responses after intestinal transplantation. Clones were read by immunoSEQ multiplex PCR, and TCRdb kept only the in-frame ones, dropping some. The sample yields some 86,000 clones, around 92% seen once. These receptors have no identified antigens. The sequencing here drew on unstimulated CD4+ T cells sorted from spleen or lymph node cells, taken before intestinal transplant. The source is a human donor who received an intestinal transplant. Each CDR3 is given with its conserved first and last residue. D genes are given only for firm matches. Clone size is not always given. Where it is, it says once, few, many or a class for expanded clones.

size,J,length,D,V,CDR3,DNA
.,TRBJ2-3,15,TRBD2,TRBV9,CASSVDGLATDTQYF,TGTGCCAGCAGCGTAGATGGACTAGCTACAGATACGCAGTATTTT
.,TRBJ2-2,15,TRBD1,TRBV5-4,CASSHNRGGTGELFF,TGTGCCAGCAGCCATAACAGGGGCGGCACCGGGGAGCTGTTTTTT
.,TRBJ2-7,14,TRBD2,TRBV6-6,CASTTGLALHEQYF,TGTGCCAGCACCACCGGACTAGCGCTCCACGAGCAGTACTTC
.,TRBJ2-5,15,TRBD1,TRBV5-1,CATTSGTVNGETQYF,TGCGCCACCACATCCGGGACAGTGAATGGAGAGACCCAGTACTTC
.,TRBJ2-3,14,TRBD2,TRBV5-1,CASSSSGGADTQYF,TGCGCCAGCAGCTCTAGCGGGGGGGCAGATACGCAGTATTTT
.,TRBJ2-3,16,TRBD2,TRBV19,CASTLSFAGGPNTQYF,TGTGCCAGCACACTGTCCTTTGCGGGGGGGCCGAATACGCAGTATTTT
.,TRBJ2-2,12,.,TRBV5-1,CASGHALGELFF,TGCGCCAGCGGACACGCTTTGGGGGAGCTGTTTTTT
.,TRBJ1-1,11,.,TRBV7-2,CASSLTAEAFF,TGTGCCAGCAGCCTTACAGCTGAAGCTTTCTTT
.,TRBJ2-2,14,.,TRBV4-3,CAARVLVNTGELFF,TGCGCCGCACGCGTCCTGGTTAACACCGGGGAGCTGTTTTTT
.,TRBJ1-6,13,.,TRBV4-3,CASSQVAEETLHF,TGCGCCAGCAGCCAAGTTGCAGAGGAAACCCTCCACTTT
.,TRBJ2-4,12,.,TRBV7-9,CASSPYGYIQYF,TGTGCCAGCAGCCCATATGGCTACATTCAGTACTTC
.,TRBJ2-2,18,TRBD1,TRBV4-3,CASSQEVRDRGSTGELFF,TGCGCCAGCAGCCAAGAGGTCCGGGACAGGGGATCCACCGGGGAGCTGTTTTTT
.,TRBJ2-7,16,TRBD1,TRBV7-2,CASSLVGTGGRGEQYF,TGTGCCAGCAGCTTAGTCGGCACAGGGGGTCGGGGCGAGCAGTACTTC
.,TRBJ2-3,16,TRBD1,TRBV27,CASSWDRGGSTDTQYF,TGTGCCAGCAGTTGGGACAGGGGCGGGAGCACAGATACGCAGTATTTT
.,TRBJ1-3,19,TRBD1,TRBV5-6,CASSLLGGQGLYSGNTIYF,TGTGCCAGCAGCTTGCTTGGGGGACAGGGGCTTTACTCTGGAAACACCATATATTTT
.,TRBJ2-2,15,TRBD1,TRBV12-5,CASGLPTGDTGELFF,TGTGCTAGTGGTTTGCCCACAGGGGACACCGGGGAGCTGTTTTTT
.,TRBJ2-3,17,TRBD2,TRBV7-8,CASSPRTSGDGTDTQYF,TGTGCCAGCAGCCCGAGGACTAGCGGGGATGGGACAGATACGCAGTATTTT
.,TRBJ2-7,19,TRBD1,TRBV4-1,CASSQVNRGVTFALYEQYF,TGCGCCAGCAGCCAAGTCAACAGGGGAGTCACCTTTGCCCTCTACGAGCAGTACTTC
once,TRBJ1-2,12,TRBD1,TRBV30,CAWTGGNYGYTF,TGTGCCTGGACAGGGGGGAACTATGGCTACACCTTC
.,TRBJ1-3,15,.,TRBV7-9,CASSFFEERGNTIYF,TGTGCCAGCAGCTTCTTCGAGGAACGTGGAAACACCATATATTTT
.,TRBJ2-2,14,TRBD2,TRBV4-3,CASSQEGGVGELFF,TGCGCCAGCAGCCAAGAGGGGGGGGTTGGGGAGCTGTTTTTT
.,TRBJ1-2,15,TRBD1,TRBV11-2,CASSLILTGNYGYTF,TGTGCCAGCAGCTTAATCCTGACAGGGAACTATGGCTACACCTTC
.,TRBJ1-4,16,TRBD1,TRBV4-1,CASSQIGQGALEKLFF,TGCGCCAGCAGCCAAATTGGACAGGGGGCTCTTGAAAAACTGTTTTTT
.,TRBJ1-1,14,TRBD1,TRBV15,CATRRDSLNTEAFF,TGTGCCACCAGGAGGGACAGCCTGAACACTGAAGCTTTCTTT
.,TRBJ2-1,17,TRBD2,TRBV7-2,CASSPDLTSGAYNEQFF,TGTGCCAGCAGCCCAGATTTAACTAGCGGGGCCTACAATGAGCAGTTCTTC
.,TRBJ1-4,16,TRBD1,TRBV19,CASSGWTGEANEKLFF,TGTGCCAGTAGTGGGTGGACAGGGGAGGCTAATGAAAAACTGTTTTTT
.,TRBJ1-4,15,TRBD1,TRBV9,CASSGSGGWDEKLFF,TGTGCCAGCAGCGGTTCAGGGGGTTGGGATGAAAAACTGTTTTTT
.,TRBJ2-5,15,TRBD2,TRBV7-9,CASSPTGTSDETQYF,TGTGCCAGCAGCCCGACCGGGACTAGTGATGAGACCCAGTACTTC
once,TRBJ2-1,14,TRBD2,TRBV29-1,CSAILAGAVNEQFF,TGCAGCGCGATACTAGCGGGGGCCGTCAATGAGCAGTTCTTC
.,TRBJ2-1,16,TRBD2,TRBV5-1,CASRYTSGSSYNEQFF,TGCGCCAGCAGGTATACTAGCGGCAGCTCCTACAATGAGCAGTTCTTC
.,TRBJ2-3,16,.,TRBV21-1,CASSNQPRGAADTQYF,TGTGCCAGCAGCAACCAGCCGCGGGGGGCCGCAGATACGCAGTATTTT
.,TRBJ2-7,15,.,TRBV29-1,CSVPISTVLSDEQYF,TGCAGCGTCCCTATTTCGACAGTCCTCTCGGACGAGCAGTACTTC
.,TRBJ2-7,14,.,TRBV7-8,CASSLTLAAHEQYF,TGTGCCAGCAGCCTAACGTTGGCGGCCCACGAGCAGTACTTC
.,TRBJ1-3,13,TRBD1,TRBV30,CAWSIQGGNTIYF,TGTGCCTGGAGTATACAGGGGGGGAACACCATATATTTT
.,TRBJ2-7,14,.,TRBV11-2,CASSLVTGTREQYF,TGTGCCAGCAGCTTAGTGACGGGGACAAGGGAGCAGTACTTC
.,TRBJ2-1,16,TRBD2,TRBV5-1,CASSLEVAGGNNEQFF,TGCGCCAGCAGCTTGGAGGTAGCGGGGGGGAACAATGAGCAGTTCTTC
.,TRBJ1-2,14,.,TRBV10-2,CASSESTTEYGYTF,TGCGCCAGCAGTGAGTCGACGACAGAGTATGGCTACACCTTC
.,TRBJ1-1,14,.,TRBV7-9,CASSLGSVSLNAFF,TGTGCCAGCAGCTTAGGTTCTGTCTCCCTAAATGCTTTCTTT
.,TRBJ1-1,11,.,TRBV2,CASAGNTEAFF,TGTGCCAGCGCGGGGAACACTGAAGCTTTCTTT
.,TRBJ1-1,13,.,TRBV6-5,CASRFQMNTEAFF,TGTGCCAGCAGATTTCAGATGAACACTGAAGCTTTCTTT
once,TRBJ1-2,14,.,TRBV6-5,CASRSRRTVNGYTF,TGTGCCAGCAGGAGCAGACGGACAGTCAATGGCTACACCTTC
.,TRBJ1-1,17,.,TRBV14,CASSQDLIAPSDTEAFF,TGTGCCAGCAGCCAAGATCTGATTGCCCCGTCGGACACTGAAGCTTTCTTT
.,TRBJ1-3,17,TRBD1,TRBV12-5,CASGLATGDFSGNTIYF,TGTGCTAGTGGTTTGGCTACAGGGGATTTTTCTGGAAACACCATATATTTT
.,TRBJ1-2,13,.,TRBV18,CASSPPVYYGYTF,TGTGCCAGCTCACCTCCAGTTTACTATGGCTACACCTTC
.,TRBJ2-2,14,TRBD1,TRBV6-5,CASRGQLNTGELFF,TGTGCCAGCAGGGGACAGCTTAACACCGGGGAGCTGTTTTTT
once,TRBJ1-5,15,.,TRBV5-3,CARISRGRSNQPQHF,TGTGCCAGAATTAGCCGGGGTCGGAGCAATCAGCCCCAGCATTTT
.,TRBJ1-5,13,.,TRBV7-8,CASSLDRDQPQHF,TGTGCCAGCAGCTTGGACAGAGATCAGCCCCAGCATTTT
.,TRBJ1-2,17,TRBD1,TRBV19,CASSIPPRQGIVYGYTF,TGTGCCAGTAGTATTCCCCCCCGACAGGGAATTGTCTATGGCTACACCTTC
.,TRBJ1-5,15,TRBD1,TRBV19,CASSIRTGPNQPQHF,TGTGCCAGTAGTATCAGGACAGGGCCGAATCAGCCCCAGCATTTT
.,TRBJ1-5,15,.,TRBV6-6,CASLGAGQTNQPQHF,TGTGCCAGCCTTGGGGCCGGACAGACCAATCAGCCCCAGCATTTT
.,TRBJ1-4,15,.,TRBV11-2,CASSPNPGTNEKLFF,TGTGCCAGCAGCCCGAACCCCGGAACTAATGAAAAACTGTTTTTT
.,TRBJ2-7,13,.,TRBV19,CASSIAGTYEQYF,TGTGCCAGTAGTATAGCAGGGACCTACGAGCAGTACTTC